Given below is one T cell receptor beta chain in context. As yet, its antigen is unknown. This entry belongs to a study of graft-versus-host responses after intestinal transplantation. Broader study findings: Some GvH clones appeared in ileal mucosa or blood before recipient bone marrow.

The method was immunoSEQ multiplex PCR; TCRdb's version includes in-frame clones alone and lacks a portion of them. The table shows about 40,000 clones, with about 90% occurring only once. V lost 0 bases and J lost 6, with 11 bases in between. Germline CDR1 and CDR2: MNHNS and SASEGT. The CDR3 runs 14 residues. This material consisted of PBMCs, taken approximately 320 days after intestinal transplant. The chain combines TRBV6-1 with TRBJ1-1; no firm D call. The receptor comes from a human patient who received an intestinal transplant, so some T cells may come from the graft donor. The CDR3 nucleotides are TGTGCCAGCAGTGAAGCCTTTTACGCCCCTGAAGCTTTCTTT. It yields the protein CASSEAFYAPEAFF.